This T cell receptor (beta chain) was documented in a study of T cells in Graves' hyperthyroidism and ophthalmopathy. As to this clonotype: It may be a read error: a sequence one base away is much more abundant.

Hyperthyroidism had been newly diagnosed in patients aged 18 to 65, and its duration was under 2 months. Germline V CDR1 and CDR2: SNHLY, FYNNEI. The CDR3 length is 13 residues. Amplification of TCR beta CDR3 regions was performed using RNA transcripts as template. The TCR CDR3 first-round RT-PCR relied on the HTBI primer set. TCRdb fed the multiplex PCR reads into MiXCR, producing one record per CDR3 protein. The repertoire holds a few hundred thousand distinct CDR3 sequences, with around 45% as singletons. This clonotype was sampled from a woman aged 18-29 years with Graves' hyperthyroidism. The material sequenced was peripheral blood or thyroid tissue (not recorded which). The J gene is TRBJ2-5, the V gene TRBV2; maybe TRBD1 (5 bases). The CDR3 DNA is TGTGTCAGCAGTGAAGACAGCTTCGCGGCCCAGTACTTC. Amino acid sequence: CVSSEDSFAAQYF.